Listed here are 4 T cell receptor beta chains from one sample, sequenced in a study of blood T cell repertoires in COVID-19. Generated by immunoSEQ multiplex PCR, the TCRdb table keeps only in-frame clones and is missing some. The sample has some 210,000 clones, around 84% seen once; the top ten hold about 20%. Sequenced sample: peripheral blood. The receptors derive from a human donor in a cohort sampled during active COVID-19.

The rearrangement links TRBV19 to TRBJ2-7; tentatively, D is TRBD2 (5 bases). The V end lost 6 bases, the J end lost 1 base, and 13 bases lay between the germline ends. The CDR3 has 14 amino acids. CDR1 is LNHDA and CDR2 is SQIVND in the germline V gene (reference sequence). The CDR3 region is CASSQSAGSYEQYF. The CDR3, as DNA: TGTGCCAGTAGCCAGAGTGCGGGTTCCTACGAGCAGTACTTC.

J is TRBJ2-6 and V is TRBV7-9; a weak D match, TRBD1 (6 bases). Germline V gives CDR1 SEHNR, CDR2 FQNEAQ (reference sequence). The CDR3 runs 19 residues. V lost 2 bases, J lost 1 base, and 18 bases lay in between. This CDR3 is CASSLKGRGFLSGANVLTF. CDR3 nucleotides: TGTGCCAGCAGCTTAAAGGGCAGGGGTTTTCTATCTGGGGCCAACGTCCTGACTTTC.

The chain employs TRBV6-5 and TRBJ2-3; D is unclear. Germline V lookup: CDR1 MNHEY, CDR2 SVGAGI. Trimming took 7 bases from V and 2 from J, leaving 10 bases between them. The CDR3 runs 13 residues. Here the CDR3 DNA reads TGTGCCAGCAAAAGAAGCCCCACAGATACGCAGTATTTT. Its translation: CASKRSPTDTQYF.

The chain carries TRBV19 and TRBJ2-7, with 9 bases that match TRBD1. Germline V CDR1 and CDR2: LNHDA, SQIVND (reference sequence). This CDR3 comprises 15 residues. Trimming removed 6 bases from V and 1 base from J; junction bases left unmatched: 7. The CDR3 DNA reads TGTGCCAGTAGGCCGGACAGGGGACGATCCTACGAGCAGTACTTC. This gives the protein CASRPDRGRSYEQYF. The full variable domain, its missing parts supplied by reference TRBV19 and TRBJ2-7, is DGGITQSPKYLFRKEGQNVTLSCEQNLNHDAMYWYRQDPGQGLRLIYYSQIVNDFQKGDIAEGYSVSREKKESFPLTVTSAQKNPTAFYLCASRPDRGRSYEQYFGPGTRLTVT.